The rows below give T cell receptor beta chains drawn from one sample of a study of cytomegalovirus exposure and HLA in healthy donors. The protocol was immunoSEQ multiplex PCR, while the TCRdb copy is restricted to in-frame clones and leaves out a portion. The table shows some 130,000 clones, with over 80% occurring only once. The sequencing sample was made of PBMCs. Receptors were obtained from a boy between 10 and 17 years old in good health and CMV-seronegative. The CDR3 runs from the conserved cysteine through the conserved F or W. D genes are given only for firm matches. Not all rows give a size; the values are once, few, many and, for expanded clones, a class.

V	size	J	D	CDR3	DNA
TRBV5-1	NA	TRBJ2-3	TRBD1	CASSPGQVTDTQYF	TGCGCCAGCAGCCCAGGACAGGTCACAGATACGCAGTATTTT
TRBV27	once	TRBJ2-3	NA	CASSLRDFGPDTQYF	TGTGCCAGCAGTTTGAGGGATTTCGGTCCAGATACGCAGTATTTT
TRBV27	NA	TRBJ1-2	NA	CASSGAGYGYTF	TGTGCCAGCAGTGGAGCGGGGTACGGCTACACCTTC
TRBV27	NA	TRBJ2-3	TRBD2	CASSTGLAPDTQYF	TGTGCCAGCAGTACGGGACTAGCCCCAGATACGCAGTATTTT
TRBV5-1	NA	TRBJ1-1	NA	CASSSWGGNTEAFF	TGCGCCAGCAGCTCTTGGGGAGGGAACACTGAAGCTTTCTTT
TRBV6-1	NA	TRBJ1-5	TRBD1	CASSEGWTGNQPRHF	TGTGCCAGCAGTGAAGGCTGGACAGGGAATCAGCCCCGGCATTTT
TRBV30	NA	TRBJ1-1	NA	CAWRTRGINTEAFF	TGTGCCTGGAGGACCAGGGGCATAAACACTGAAGCTTTCTTT
TRBV4-1	NA	TRBJ2-7	NA	CASSQRAGSYEQYF	TGCGCCAGCAGCCAGAGAGCAGGCTCCTACGAGCAGTACTTC
TRBV25-1	NA	TRBJ1-5	TRBD1	CASKTGGNQPQHF	TGTGCCAGCAAGACAGGGGGGAATCAGCCCCAGCATTTT
TRBV13	NA	TRBJ2-3	TRBD1	CASLELGTGPSF	TGTGCCAGCCTTGAACTGGGGACAGGGCCGTCTTTT
TRBV6-6	once	TRBJ2-3	NA	CASSRTEGTDTQYF	TGTGCCAGCAGCCGGACGGAGGGCACAGATACGCAGTATTTT
TRBV27	NA	TRBJ1-2	NA	CASSFGGVGGYTF	TGTGCCAGCAGTTTTGGGGGGGTAGGTGGCTACACCTTC
TRBV27	NA	TRBJ2-3	NA	CASSPSLEAAGTDTQYF	TGTGCCAGCAGTCCCTCTCTAGAGGCAGCGGGCACAGATACGCAGTATTTT
TRBV5-6	NA	TRBJ2-2	NA	CASSFERDTGELFF	TGTGCCAGCAGCTTTGAGCGAGACACCGGGGAGCTGTTTTTT
TRBV7-9	NA	TRBJ2-2	NA	CSSSLEGTSNTGELFF	TGTTCCAGCAGCTTAGAGGGGACATCGAACACCGGGGAGCTGTTTTTT
TRBV11-2	NA	TRBJ1-1	NA	CASSYLSPAGNTEAFF	TGTGCCAGCAGCTATCTCAGTCCGGCAGGGAACACTGAAGCTTTCTTT
TRBV6-1	NA	TRBJ1-3	NA	CASNLISGNTIYF	TGTGCCAGCAACCTAATCTCTGGAAACACCATATATTTT